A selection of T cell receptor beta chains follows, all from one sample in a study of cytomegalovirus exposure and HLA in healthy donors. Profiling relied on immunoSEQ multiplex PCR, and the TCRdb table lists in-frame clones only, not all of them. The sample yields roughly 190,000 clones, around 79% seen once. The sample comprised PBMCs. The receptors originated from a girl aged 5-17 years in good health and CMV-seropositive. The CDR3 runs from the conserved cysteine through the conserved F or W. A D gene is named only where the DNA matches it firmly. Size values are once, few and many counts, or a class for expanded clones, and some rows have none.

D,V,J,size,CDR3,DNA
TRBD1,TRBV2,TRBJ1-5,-,CASSPMDRVGEQPQHF,TGTGCCAGCAGCCCCATGGACAGGGTTGGTGAGCAGCCCCAGCATTTT
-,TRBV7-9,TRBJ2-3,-,CASSEVITDTQYF,TGTGCCAGCAGCGAGGTCATCACAGATACGCAGTATTTT
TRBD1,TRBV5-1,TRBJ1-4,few,CASSSLRDRGNEKLFF,TGCGCCAGCAGCTCCCTCCGGGACAGAGGAAACGAAAAACTGTTTTTT
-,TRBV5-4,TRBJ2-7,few,CASSSRGGLIPYEQYF,TGTGCCAGCAGCTCACGCGGAGGGTTGATCCCCTACGAGCAGTACTTC
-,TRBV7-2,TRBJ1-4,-,CASSLRGGHFNEKLFF,TGTGCCAGCAGCTTAAGGGGCGGACACTTTAATGAAAAACTGTTTTTT
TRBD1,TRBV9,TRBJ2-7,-,CASSVAGTGGYEQYF,TGTGCCAGCAGCGTAGCCGGGACAGGGGGTTACGAGCAGTACTTC
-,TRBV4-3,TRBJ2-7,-,CASSQDVAAGGYEQYF,TGCGCCAGCAGCCAAGATGTAGCCGCGGGCGGCTACGAGCAGTACTTC
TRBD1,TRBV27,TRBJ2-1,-,CASSLYARTGGPSSYNEQFF,TGTGCCAGCAGTTTATATGCCCGGACAGGGGGCCCGAGCTCCTACAATGAGCAGTTCTTC
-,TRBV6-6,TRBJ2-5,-,CASSVGGRETQYF,TGTGCCAGCAGCGTAGGCGGTAGAGAGACCCAGTACTTC
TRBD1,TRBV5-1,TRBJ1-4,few,CASSLGPGTGEEKLFF,TGCGCCAGCAGCTTGGGGCCCGGGACAGGGGAGGAAAAACTGTTTTTT
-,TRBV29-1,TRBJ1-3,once,CSVVGASGNTIYF,TGCAGCGTTGTTGGGGCCTCTGGAAACACCATATATTTT
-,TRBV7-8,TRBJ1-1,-,CASSLGVRENTEAFF,TGTGCCAGCAGCTTAGGGGTCAGGGAGAACACTGAAGCTTTCTTT
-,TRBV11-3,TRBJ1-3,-,CASSPGVSGNTIYF,TGTGCCAGCAGCCCGGGGGTCTCTGGAAACACCATATATTTT
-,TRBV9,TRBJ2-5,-,CASSDRVGETQYF,TGTGCCAGCAGCGACAGGGTTGGAGAGACCCAGTACTTC
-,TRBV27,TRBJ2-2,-,CASRGGFPGELFF,TGTGCCAGCAGAGGCGGATTTCCCGGGGAGCTGTTTTTT
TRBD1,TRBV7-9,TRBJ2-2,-,CASSRTGNGELFF,TGTGCCAGCAGCAGGACAGGGAACGGGGAGCTGTTTTTT
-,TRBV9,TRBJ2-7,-,CASSVGAGAFSYEQYF,TGTGCCAGCAGCGTAGGTGCGGGGGCCTTCTCCTACGAGCAGTACTTC
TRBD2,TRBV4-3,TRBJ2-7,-,CASSQELAGTYEQYF,TGCGCCAGCAGCCAAGAGTTAGCGGGTACCTACGAGCAGTACTTC
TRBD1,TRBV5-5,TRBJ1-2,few,CASSLGPRGQGNYGYTF,TGTGCCAGCAGCTTAGGCCCTCGGGGACAGGGGAACTATGGCTACACCTTC
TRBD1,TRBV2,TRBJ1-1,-,CASSDPGQGNLMNTEAFF,TGTGCCAGCAGTGATCCCGGACAGGGGAATTTAATGAACACTGAAGCTTTCTTT
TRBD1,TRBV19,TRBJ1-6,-,CASSRDRAGYNSPLHF,TGTGCCAGTAGTAGGGACAGGGCAGGGTATAATTCACCCCTCCACTTT
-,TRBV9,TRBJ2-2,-,CASSASRDSPDGELFF,TGTGCCAGCAGCGCAAGCAGGGACTCCCCGGACGGGGAGCTGTTTTTT
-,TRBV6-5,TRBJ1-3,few,CASTGGGGNTIYF,TGTGCCAGCACGGGCGGGGGCGGAAACACCATATATTTT
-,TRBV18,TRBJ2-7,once,CASSPWRNAYEQYF,TGTGCCAGCTCACCTTGGAGGAATGCCTACGAGCAGTACTTC
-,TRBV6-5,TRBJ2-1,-,CASSGALSSYNEQFF,TGTGCCAGCAGTGGGGCCTTGAGCTCCTACAATGAGCAGTTCTTC
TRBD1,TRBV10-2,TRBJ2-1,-,CASSAAMGQGTYNEQFF,TGCGCCAGCAGTGCGGCTATGGGACAGGGGACCTACAATGAGCAGTTCTTC
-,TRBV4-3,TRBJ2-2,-,CASSQGQNTGELFF,TGCGCCAGCAGCCAGGGACAGAACACCGGGGAGCTGTTTTTT
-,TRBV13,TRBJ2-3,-,CASSLNIDTQYF,TGTGCCAGCAGCCTCAACATAGATACGCAGTATTTT
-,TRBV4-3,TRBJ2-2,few,CASSQPPSGELFF,TGCGCCAGCAGCCAACCCCCATCCGGGGAGCTGTTTTTT
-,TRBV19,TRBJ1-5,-,CASSQDFNQPQHF,TGTGCCAGTAGCCAGGACTTCAATCAGCCCCAGCATTTT
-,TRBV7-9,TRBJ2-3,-,CASSFRAGSTDTQYF,TGTGCCAGCAGCTTCCGGGCGGGGAGCACAGATACGCAGTATTTT
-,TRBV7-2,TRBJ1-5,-,CASSLGTDNQPQHF,TGTGCCAGCAGCTTAGGGACAGATAATCAGCCCCAGCATTTT
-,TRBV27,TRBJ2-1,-,CASSSRADPYNEQFF,TGTGCCAGCAGTTCCAGAGCGGACCCCTACAATGAGCAGTTCTTC